The 14 T cell receptor beta chains in this list originate from one sample, sequenced in a study of spatial heterogeneity in lung cancer. Time point of the sample: sample taken at primary tumor resection. Extraction of whole RNA from tumor, nontumor lung or frozen PBMC preceded unsorted sequencing. TCRdb passed the 5' RACE reads through MiXCR, listing each CDR3 protein once. The sample shows tens of thousands of distinct CDR3 sequences, roughly 7% of them seen only once. The sequencing here drew on PBMCs, taken at surgery. Every receptor here comes from a female donor with early-stage non-small cell lung cancer.

This clonotype was seen many times. The gene calls are TRBV29-1 and TRBJ2-3; D is uncertain. V was pared by 4 bases and J by 0 bases, with 11 bases between. The germline CDR1 and CDR2 sequences are SQVTM and ANQGSEA. This CDR3 has 14 residues. CDR3 region: CSVGPGRSTDTQYF. The DNA of the CDR3 is TGCAGCGTTGGGCCTGGACGCAGCACAGATACGCAGTATTTT.

This chain uses TRBV5-1 with TRBJ2-6; D call uncertain. The V and J ends lost 0 bases and 0 bases respectively, with 7 bases between them. The length of the CDR3 is 16 residues. CDR1 is SGHRS, CDR2 YFSETQ, per germline. CDR3 DNA: TGCGCCAGCAGCTTGGCGGTCCGCTCTGGGGCCAACGTCCTGACTTTC. It encodes CASSLAVRSGANVLTF.

This clonotype appeared many times. The V call is TRBV20-1, the J call TRBJ2-6; 7 bases match TRBD2. Germline loops: CDR1 DFQATT, CDR2 SNEGSKA (reference sequence). Losses at the gene ends were 3 bases for V and 3 bases for J; bases not matched to a gene: 5. The CDR3 is 15 residues long. The CDR3 loop is CSARMGGNGANVLTF. CDR3 sequence (DNA): TGCAGTGCTAGGATGGGGGGGAATGGGGCCAACGTCCTGACTTTC.

This clonotype has just a few counts. The V and J genes are TRBV7-2 and TRBJ1-1, with D uncertain. The CDR3 totals 14 residues. V lost 1 base to trimming and J lost 1 base, with 7 bases between them. The germline V gene encodes CDR1 SGHTA and CDR2 FQGNSA. The chain's CDR3 is CASSLEYANTEAFF. The CDR3 nucleotides read TGTGCCAGCAGCTTAGAGTATGCGAACACTGAAGCTTTCTTT.

This clonotype is labeled as medium-sized. Germline and junction disagree at one end, which may indicate a read error. The chain carries TRBV29-1 and TRBJ2-1, with D possibly called TRBD1 or TRBD2 (6 bases each). In germline, CDR1 is SQVTM, CDR2 ANQGSEA. The CDR3 loop spans 11 amino acids. The CDR3 nucleotides are TGCAGCGTTGACGGTCGGGGGCCTGAAGCCTTC. It translates to CSVDGRGPEAF.

The table lists this clonotype with many counts. The CDR3 DNA reads as TGCAGCGTTGGTAAGGGGATGAACACCGGGGAGCTGTTTTTT. This translates into CSVGKGMNTGELFF. The V call is TRBV29-1, the J call TRBJ2-2, with a weak D call TRBD1 (5 bases). Trimming took 4 bases from V and 1 from J, leaving 10 bases between them. This CDR3 comprises 14 residues. Germline CDR1 reads SQVTM; CDR2 reads ANQGSEA.

In its sample, this clonotype was seen a few times. The rearrangement links TRBV11-3 to TRBJ2-2, with a possible D match to TRBD1 (7 bases). The CDR3 is 15 amino acids. V was pared by 5 bases and J by 4 bases, with 14 bases between. Looked up from germline, CDR1 is SGHNT and CDR2 is YENEEA. The CDR3 DNA is TGTGCCAGCAGCCCGCGGGACAGTTCCACCGGGGAGCTGTTTTTT. It specifies CASSPRDSSTGELFF.

This clonotype has ten or more counts. CDR3 nucleotides: TGTGCCAGCAGTTTCCGGACAGGGGGAGTCAAACTGTTTTTT. It codes for CASSFRTGGVKLFF. The chain recombines TRBV28 with TRBJ1-4; 10 positions agree with TRBD1. This CDR3 has 14 residues. Unmatched junction bases numbered 6, after V lost 3 bases and J lost 11 bases. Looked up from germline, CDR1 is MDHEN and CDR2 is SYDVKM. Using reference TRBV28 and TRBJ1-4 for the parts outside the CDR3, the full variable domain is DVKVTQSSRYLVKRTGEKVFLECVQDMDHENMFWYRQDPGLGLRLIYFSYDVKMKEKGDIPEGYSVSREKKERFSLILESASTNQTSMYLCASSFRTGGVKLFFGSGTQLSVL.

At least ten counts were recorded for this clonotype. The chain links TRBV27 to TRBJ2-2, with 9 bases fitting TRBD1. The germline CDR1 and CDR2 sequences are MNHEY and SMNVEV (reference sequence). The CDR3 sequence is 14 residues long. The V and J ends lost 5 bases and 6 bases, in that order; junction bases with no gene match: 4. CDR3 nucleotides: TGTGCCAGCAGTCCGGGACAGGGATCCGGGGAGCTGTTTTTT. The encoded protein is CASSPGQGSGELFF.

The table lists this clonotype with many counts. V usage is TRBV19 and J usage is TRBJ1-2; 7 nucleotides line up with TRBD1. V was pared by 2 bases and J by 8 bases, with 5 bases of the junction left unmatched. The CDR3 has 13 residues. Germline V gene sequence: CDR1 LNHDA, CDR2 SQIVND (reference sequence). The CDR3, as DNA: TGTGCCAGTAGTATAAAGGGGGCGTACGGCTACACCTTC. Protein: CASSIKGAYGYTF.

The chain recombines TRBV12-3 or TRBV12-4 with TRBJ2-7; D possibly corresponds to TRBD2 (5 bases). V gave up 2 bases and J gave up 0 bases, with 11 bases separating them. The CDR3 runs 15 residues. The CDR3: CASSLNAAGSYEQYF. The CDR3 DNA follows: TGTGCCAGCAGTTTAAACGCGGCGGGCTCCTACGAGCAGTACTTC.

In its sample, this clonotype was seen many times. V usage is TRBV29-1 and J usage is TRBJ1-1; a weak D match, TRBD1 (6 bases). Trimming took 7 bases from V and 11 from J, leaving 17 bases between them. CDR3 length equals 11 residues. Germline-derived CDR1 and CDR2 are SQVTM and ANQGSEA. The CDR3 sequence: CSGEAGTLAFF. The CDR3 coding sequence is TGCAGCGGGGAGGCCGGGACATTGGCTTTCTTT.

The chain combines TRBV2 with TRBJ2-1; possibly TRBD2 for D (6 bases). This CDR3 is 14 amino acids long. The V gene lost 4 bases and the J gene lost 8 bases, with 15 bases spanning the gap. The germline V gene encodes CDR1 SNHLY and CDR2 FYNNEI. This CDR3 reads CASSAGWRGDEQFF. The CDR3 nucleotides read TGTGCCAGCAGTGCCGGTTGGAGGGGCGATGAGCAGTTCTTC.

The sample holds a few counts of this clonotype. The V call is TRBV12-5, the J call TRBJ2-5; no firm D call. The CDR3 is 12 amino acids. Trimming pared 7 bases from V and 5 bases from J, leaving 11 bases between. Germline V gene sequence: CDR1 LGHNT, CDR2 FRNRAP. The CDR3 DNA is TGTGCTAGTGCCCGGTTGGGGGAGACCCAGTACTTC. Encoded protein: CASARLGETQYF.